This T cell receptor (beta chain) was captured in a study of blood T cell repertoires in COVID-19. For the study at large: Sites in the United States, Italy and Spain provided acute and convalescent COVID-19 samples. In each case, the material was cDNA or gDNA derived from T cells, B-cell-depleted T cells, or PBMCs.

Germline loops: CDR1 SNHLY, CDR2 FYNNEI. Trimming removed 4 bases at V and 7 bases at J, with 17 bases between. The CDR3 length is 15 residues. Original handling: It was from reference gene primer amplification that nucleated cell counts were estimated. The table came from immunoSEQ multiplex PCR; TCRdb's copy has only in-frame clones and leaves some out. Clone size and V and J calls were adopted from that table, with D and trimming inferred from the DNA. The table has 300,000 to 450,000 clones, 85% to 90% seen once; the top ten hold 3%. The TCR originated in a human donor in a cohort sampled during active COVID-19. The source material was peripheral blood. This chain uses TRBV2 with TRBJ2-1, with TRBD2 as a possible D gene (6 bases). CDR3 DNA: TGTGCCAGCAGTGTGAGGAGGGCGGTTGGGAATGAGCAGTTCTTC. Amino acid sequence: CASSVRRAVGNEQFF.